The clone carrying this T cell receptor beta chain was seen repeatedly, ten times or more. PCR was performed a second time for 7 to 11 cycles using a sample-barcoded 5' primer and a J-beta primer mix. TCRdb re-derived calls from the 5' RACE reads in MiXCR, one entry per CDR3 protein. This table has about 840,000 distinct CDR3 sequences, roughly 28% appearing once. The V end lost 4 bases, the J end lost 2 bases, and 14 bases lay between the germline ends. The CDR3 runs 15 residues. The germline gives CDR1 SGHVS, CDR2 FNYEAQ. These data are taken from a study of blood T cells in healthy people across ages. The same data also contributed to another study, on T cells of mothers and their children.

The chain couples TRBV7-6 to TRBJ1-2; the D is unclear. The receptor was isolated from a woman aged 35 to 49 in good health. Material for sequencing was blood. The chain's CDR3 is CASSSLPDGNYGYTF. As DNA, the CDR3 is TGTGCCAGCAGCTCACTCCCGGACGGCAACTATGGCTACACCTTC.